This T cell receptor beta chain was sequenced in a study of T cells in Graves' hyperthyroidism and ophthalmopathy. Regarding the study as a whole: The model predicted ophthalmopathy a median around 6 months before onset.

This CDR3 comprises 15 residues. V lost 0 bases and J lost 0, with 9 bases in between. Germline CDR1 DFQATT, CDR2 SNEGSKA (reference sequence). The CDR3 regions of TCR beta were amplified from RNA transcripts. During a first-round RT-PCR of the TCR CDR3, the HTBI primer set was used. MiXCR, applied by TCRdb to the multiplex PCR reads, yields one record per CDR3 protein. The data contain about 610,000 distinct CDR3 sequences, about 45% of them singletons. This clonotype was found many times. The antigen remains undetermined. The clonotype originates from a woman younger than 30 with Graves' hyperthyroidism. Sequencing used peripheral blood or thyroid tissue (not recorded which). This chain links TRBV20-1 with TRBJ1-5; tentative D call: TRBD1 (5 bases). The CDR3 sequence is CSAREQEYSNQPQHF. The CDR3 DNA follows: TGCAGTGCTAGAGAACAGGAATATAGCAATCAGCCCCAGCATTTT.